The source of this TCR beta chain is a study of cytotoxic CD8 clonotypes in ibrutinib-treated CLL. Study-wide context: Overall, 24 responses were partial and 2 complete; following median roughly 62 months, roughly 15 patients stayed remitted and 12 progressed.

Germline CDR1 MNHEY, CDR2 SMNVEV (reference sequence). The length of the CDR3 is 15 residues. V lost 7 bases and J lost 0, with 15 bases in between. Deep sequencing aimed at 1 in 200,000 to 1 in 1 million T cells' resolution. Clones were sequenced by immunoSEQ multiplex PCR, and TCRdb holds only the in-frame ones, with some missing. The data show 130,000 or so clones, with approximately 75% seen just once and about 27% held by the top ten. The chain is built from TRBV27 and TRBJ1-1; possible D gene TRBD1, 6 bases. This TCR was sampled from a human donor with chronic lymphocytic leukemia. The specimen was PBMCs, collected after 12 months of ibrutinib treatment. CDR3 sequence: CASTQRQAMNTEAFF. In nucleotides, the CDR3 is TGTGCCAGCACCCAAAGACAGGCTATGAACACTGAAGCTTTCTTT.